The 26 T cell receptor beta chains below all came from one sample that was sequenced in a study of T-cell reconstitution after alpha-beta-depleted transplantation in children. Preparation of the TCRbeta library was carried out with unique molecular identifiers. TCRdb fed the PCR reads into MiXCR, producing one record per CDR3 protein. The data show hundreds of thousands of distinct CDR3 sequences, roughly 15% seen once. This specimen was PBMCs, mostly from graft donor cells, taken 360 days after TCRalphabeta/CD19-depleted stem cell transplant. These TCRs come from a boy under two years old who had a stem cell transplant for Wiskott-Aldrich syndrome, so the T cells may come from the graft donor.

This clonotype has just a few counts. The CDR3 protein is CSANSGTTLYEQYF. In DNA form, the CDR3 reads TGCAGTGCTAATTCCGGGACTACCCTCTACGAGCAGTACTTC. The chain uses TRBV20-1 and TRBJ2-7, with 7 positions matching TRBD2. V gave up 4 bases and J gave up 3 bases; unmatched junction bases: 9. This CDR3 is built from 14 residues. The germline V gene encodes CDR1 DFQATT and CDR2 SNEGSKA (reference sequence).

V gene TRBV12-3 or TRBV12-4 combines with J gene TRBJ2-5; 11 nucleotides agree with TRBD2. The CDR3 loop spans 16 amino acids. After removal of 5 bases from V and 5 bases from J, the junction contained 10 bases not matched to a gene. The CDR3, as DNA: TGTGCCAGCAGTCAATATAGCGGGGGGGCCTTGGAGACCCAGTACTTC. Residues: CASSQYSGGALETQYF.

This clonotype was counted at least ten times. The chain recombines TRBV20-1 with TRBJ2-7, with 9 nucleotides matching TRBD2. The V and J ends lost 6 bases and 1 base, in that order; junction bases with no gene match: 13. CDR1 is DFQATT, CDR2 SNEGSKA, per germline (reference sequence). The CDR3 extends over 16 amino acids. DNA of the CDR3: TGCAGTGCCAGCCCCCTTGCGGGAGGGATGTCCTACGAGCAGTACTTC. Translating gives CSASPLAGGMSYEQYF.

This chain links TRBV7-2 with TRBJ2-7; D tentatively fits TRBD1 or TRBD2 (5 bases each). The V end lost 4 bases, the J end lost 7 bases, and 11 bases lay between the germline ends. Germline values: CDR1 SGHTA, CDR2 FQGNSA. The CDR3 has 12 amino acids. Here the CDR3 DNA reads TGTGCCAGCAGCTCCCCGGGACGGGAGCAGTACTTC. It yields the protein CASSSPGREQYF.

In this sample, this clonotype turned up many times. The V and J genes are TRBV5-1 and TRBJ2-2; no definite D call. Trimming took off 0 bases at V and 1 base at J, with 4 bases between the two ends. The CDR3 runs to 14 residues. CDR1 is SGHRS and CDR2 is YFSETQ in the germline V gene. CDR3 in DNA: TGCGCCAGCAGCTTGGTACAGAACACCGGGGAGCTGTTTTTT. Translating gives CASSLVQNTGELFF.

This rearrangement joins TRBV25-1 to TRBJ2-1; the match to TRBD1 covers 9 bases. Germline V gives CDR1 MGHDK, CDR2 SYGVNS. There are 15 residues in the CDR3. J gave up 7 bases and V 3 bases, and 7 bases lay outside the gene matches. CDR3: CASSDAGTGRNEQFF. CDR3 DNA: TGTGCCAGCAGTGACGCCGGGACAGGGCGGAATGAGCAGTTCTTC.

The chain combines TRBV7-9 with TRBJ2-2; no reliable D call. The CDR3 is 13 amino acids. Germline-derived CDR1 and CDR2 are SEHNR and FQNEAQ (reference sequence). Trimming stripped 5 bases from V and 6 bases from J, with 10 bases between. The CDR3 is CASSQGNPGELFF. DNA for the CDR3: TGTGCCAGCAGCCAAGGGAATCCCGGGGAGCTGTTTTTT. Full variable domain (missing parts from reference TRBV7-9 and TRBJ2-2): DTGVSQNPRHKITKRGQNVTFRCDPISEHNRLYWYRQTLGQGPEFLTYFQNEAQLEKSRLLSDRFSAERPKGSFSTLEIQRTEQGDSAMYLCASSQGNPGELFFGEGSRLTVL.

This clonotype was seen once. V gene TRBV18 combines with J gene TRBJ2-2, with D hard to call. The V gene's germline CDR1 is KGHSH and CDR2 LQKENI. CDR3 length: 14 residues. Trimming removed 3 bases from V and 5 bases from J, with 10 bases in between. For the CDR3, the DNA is TGTGCCAGCTCACCGGTTGAAACTACCGGGGAGCTGTTTTTT. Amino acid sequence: CASSPVETTGELFF.

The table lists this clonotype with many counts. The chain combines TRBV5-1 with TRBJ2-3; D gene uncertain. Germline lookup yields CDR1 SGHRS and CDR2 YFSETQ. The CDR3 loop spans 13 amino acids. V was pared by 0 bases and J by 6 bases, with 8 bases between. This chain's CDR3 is CASSLVVWDTQYF. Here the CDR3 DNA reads TGCGCCAGCAGCTTGGTGGTTTGGGATACGCAGTATTTT.

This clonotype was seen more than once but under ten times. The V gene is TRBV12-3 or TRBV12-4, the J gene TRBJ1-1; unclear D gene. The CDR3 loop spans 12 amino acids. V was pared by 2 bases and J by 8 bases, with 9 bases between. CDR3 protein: CASSLYTGEAFF. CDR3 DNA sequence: TGTGCCAGCAGTTTATACACCGGGGAAGCTTTCTTT.

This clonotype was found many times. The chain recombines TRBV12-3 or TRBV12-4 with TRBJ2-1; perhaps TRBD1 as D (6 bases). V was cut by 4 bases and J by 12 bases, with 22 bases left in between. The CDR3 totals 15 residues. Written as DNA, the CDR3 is TGTGCCAGCAGTTCCCGACAGGTCGTCGAATCCCCGCAGTTCTTC. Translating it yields CASSSRQVVESPQFF.

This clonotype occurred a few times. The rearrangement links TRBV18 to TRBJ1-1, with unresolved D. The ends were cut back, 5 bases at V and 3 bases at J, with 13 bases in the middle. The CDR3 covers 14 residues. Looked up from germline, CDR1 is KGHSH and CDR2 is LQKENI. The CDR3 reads CASSLQSIDTEAFF. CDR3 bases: TGTGCCAGCTCATTACAGAGTATAGACACTGAAGCTTTCTTT.

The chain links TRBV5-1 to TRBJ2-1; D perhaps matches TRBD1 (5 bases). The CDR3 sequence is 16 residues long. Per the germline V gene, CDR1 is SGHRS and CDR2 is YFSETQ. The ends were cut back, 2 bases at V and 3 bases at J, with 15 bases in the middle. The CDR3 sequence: CASSLLLQVRYNEQFF. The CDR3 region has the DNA TGCGCCAGCAGCTTACTCCTACAGGTCCGCTACAATGAGCAGTTCTTC. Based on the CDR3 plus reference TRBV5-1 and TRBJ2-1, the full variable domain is KAGVTQTPRYLIKTRGQQVTLSCSPISGHRSVSWYQQTPGQGLQFLFEYFSETQRNKGNFPGRFSGRQFSNSRSEMNVSTLELGDSALYLCASSLLLQVRYNEQFFGPGTRLTVL.

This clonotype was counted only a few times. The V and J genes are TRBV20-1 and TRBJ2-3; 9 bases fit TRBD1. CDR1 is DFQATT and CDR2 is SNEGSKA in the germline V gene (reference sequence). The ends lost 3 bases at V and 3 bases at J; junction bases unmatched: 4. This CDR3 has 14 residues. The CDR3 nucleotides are TGCAGTGCTAGCCCCGGGACAGGGACAGATACGCAGTATTTT. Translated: CSASPGTGTDTQYF.

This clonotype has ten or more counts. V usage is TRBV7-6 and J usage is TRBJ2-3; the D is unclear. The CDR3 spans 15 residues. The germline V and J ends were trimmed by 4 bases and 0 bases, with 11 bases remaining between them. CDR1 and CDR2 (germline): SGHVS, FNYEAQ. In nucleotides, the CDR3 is TGTGCCAGCAGCTCCTTCCCCGGGAGCACAGATACGCAGTATTTT. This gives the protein CASSSFPGSTDTQYF. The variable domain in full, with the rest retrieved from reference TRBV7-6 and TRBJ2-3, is GAGVSQSPRYKVTKRGQDVALRCDPISGHVSLYWYRQALGQGPEFLTYFNYEAQQDKSGLPNDRFSAERPEGSISTLTIQRTEQRDSAMYRCASSSFPGSTDTQYFGPGTRLTVL.

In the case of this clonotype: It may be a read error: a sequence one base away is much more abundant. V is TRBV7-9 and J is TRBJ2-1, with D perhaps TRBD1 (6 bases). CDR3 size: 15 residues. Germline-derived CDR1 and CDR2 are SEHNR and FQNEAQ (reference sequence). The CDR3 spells CSSSSLTGMVNEQFF. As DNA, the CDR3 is TGTTCCAGCAGCTCTTTGACAGGAATGGTCAATGAGCAGTTCTTC. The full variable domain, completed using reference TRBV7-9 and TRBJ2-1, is DTGVSQNPRHKITKRGQNVTFRCDPISEHNRLYWYRQTLGQGPEFLTYFQNEAQLEKSRLLSDRFSAERPKGSFSTLEIQRTEQGDSAMYLCSSSSLTGMVNEQFFGPGTRLTVL.

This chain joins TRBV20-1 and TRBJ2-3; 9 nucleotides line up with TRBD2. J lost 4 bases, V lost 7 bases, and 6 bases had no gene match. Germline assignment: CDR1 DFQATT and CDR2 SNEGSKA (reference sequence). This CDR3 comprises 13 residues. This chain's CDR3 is CSVPAGGSDTQYF. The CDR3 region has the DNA TGCAGTGTTCCAGCGGGGGGTTCAGATACGCAGTATTTT.

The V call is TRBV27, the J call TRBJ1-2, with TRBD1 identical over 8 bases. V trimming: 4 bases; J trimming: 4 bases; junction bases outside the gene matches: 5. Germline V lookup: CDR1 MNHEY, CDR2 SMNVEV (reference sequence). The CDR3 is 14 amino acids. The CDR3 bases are TGTGCCAGCAGTTATTCCGGACAGGGCTATGGCTACACCTTC. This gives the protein CASSYSGQGYGYTF.

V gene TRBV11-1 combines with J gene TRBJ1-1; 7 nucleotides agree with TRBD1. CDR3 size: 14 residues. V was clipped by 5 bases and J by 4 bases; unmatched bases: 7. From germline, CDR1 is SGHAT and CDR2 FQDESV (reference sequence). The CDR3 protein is CASSPKGASTEAFF. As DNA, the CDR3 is TGTGCCAGCAGCCCTAAGGGGGCTAGCACTGAAGCTTTCTTT.

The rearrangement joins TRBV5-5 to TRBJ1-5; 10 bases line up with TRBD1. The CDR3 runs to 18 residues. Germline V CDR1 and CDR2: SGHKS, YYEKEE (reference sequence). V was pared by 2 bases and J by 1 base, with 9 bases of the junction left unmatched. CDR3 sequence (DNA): TGTGCCAGCAGCTTTGGACGACAGGGGGCGGTCAGCAATCAGCCCCAGCATTTT. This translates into CASSFGRQGAVSNQPQHF.

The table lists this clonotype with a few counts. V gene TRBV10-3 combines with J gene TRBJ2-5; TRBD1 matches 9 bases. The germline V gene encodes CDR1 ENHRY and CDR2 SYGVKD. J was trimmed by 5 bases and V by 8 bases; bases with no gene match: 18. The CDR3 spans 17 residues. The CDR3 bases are TGTGCCATCGCGGGGACTCCGGGACAGGGAGCCGTGGAGACCCAGTACTTC. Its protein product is CAIAGTPGQGAVETQYF.

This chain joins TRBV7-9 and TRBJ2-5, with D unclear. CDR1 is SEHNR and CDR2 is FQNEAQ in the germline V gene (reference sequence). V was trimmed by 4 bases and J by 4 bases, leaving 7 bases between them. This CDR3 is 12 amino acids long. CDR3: CASSSIGETQYF. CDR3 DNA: TGTGCCAGCAGCTCGATAGGAGAGACCCAGTACTTC.

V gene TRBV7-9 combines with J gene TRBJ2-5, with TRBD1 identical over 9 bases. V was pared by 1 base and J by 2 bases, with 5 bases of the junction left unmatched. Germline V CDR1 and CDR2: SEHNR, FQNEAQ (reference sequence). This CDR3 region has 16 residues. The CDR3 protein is CASSLGSGTGQETQYF. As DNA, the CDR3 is TGTGCCAGCAGCTTAGGCTCCGGGACAGGGCAAGAGACCCAGTACTTC.

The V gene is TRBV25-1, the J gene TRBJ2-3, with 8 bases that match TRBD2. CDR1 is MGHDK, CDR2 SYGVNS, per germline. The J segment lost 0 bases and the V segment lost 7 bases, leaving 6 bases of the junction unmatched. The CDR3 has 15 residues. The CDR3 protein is CASTLAGISTDTQYF. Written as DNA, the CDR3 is TGTGCCAGCACCTTAGCGGGGATTAGCACAGATACGCAGTATTTT.

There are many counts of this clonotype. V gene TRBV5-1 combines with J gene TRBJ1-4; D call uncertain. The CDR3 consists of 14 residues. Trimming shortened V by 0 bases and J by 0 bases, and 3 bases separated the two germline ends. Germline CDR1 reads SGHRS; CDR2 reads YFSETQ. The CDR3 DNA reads TGCGCCAGCAGCTTGGGGTCAACTAATGAAAAACTGTTTTTT. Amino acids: CASSLGSTNEKLFF.

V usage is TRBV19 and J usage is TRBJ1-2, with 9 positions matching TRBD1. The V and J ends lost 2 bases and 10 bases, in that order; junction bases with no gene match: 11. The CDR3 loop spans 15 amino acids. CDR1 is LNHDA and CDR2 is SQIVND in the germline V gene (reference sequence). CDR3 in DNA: TGTGCCAGTAGTATATTCCGCGGACAGGGGACCCACTACACCTTC. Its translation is CASSIFRGQGTHYTF.